These 25 T cell receptor beta chains came from one sample sequenced in a study of T cell changes during pregnancy in multiple sclerosis. The method was immunoSEQ multiplex PCR; TCRdb's version includes in-frame clones alone and lacks a portion of them. The data contain about 40,000 clones, more than 85% of them singletons. The sample here was CD8+ T cells from peripheral blood mononuclear cells, taken in the third trimester of pregnancy. The receptor set was obtained from a female donor with multiple sclerosis, enrolled in a pregnancy study.

V usage is TRBV4-3 and J usage is TRBJ2-7; 9 nucleotides match TRBD1. The J segment lost 0 bases and the V segment lost 4 bases, leaving 4 bases of the junction unmatched. Germline loops: CDR1 LGHNA, CDR2 YSLEER. There are 15 residues in the CDR3. The CDR3 sequence is CASSLDRGSSYEQYF. CDR3 DNA: TGCGCCAGCAGCCTCGACAGGGGGTCCTCCTACGAGCAGTACTTC.

This rearrangement joins TRBV11-2 to TRBJ2-7, with 7 bases identical to TRBD2. The germline V gene encodes CDR1 SGHAT and CDR2 FQNNGV. This CDR3 is built from 14 residues. J gave up 5 bases and V 3 bases, and 7 bases lay outside the gene matches. CDR3 sequence reads: CASSFGLGGNEQYF. Here the CDR3 DNA reads TGTGCCAGCAGCTTTGGGCTGGGAGGGAACGAGCAGTACTTC.

The chain uses TRBV29-1 and TRBJ1-4; possible D gene TRBD1, 5 bases. The V end was cut by 0 bases, the J end by 7 bases, with 9 bases between. CDR3 length: 13 amino acids. The V gene's germline CDR1 is SQVTM and CDR2 ANQGSEA. The CDR3 DNA reads as TGCAGCGTTGAAGACAGGGCCCTTGAAAAACTGTTTTTT. Translated, it gives CSVEDRALEKLFF.

The chain carries TRBV7-2 and TRBJ2-1, with 9 bases fitting TRBD2. The germline CDR1 and CDR2 sequences are SGHTA and FQGNSA. The CDR3 totals 15 residues. V shed 3 bases, J shed 6 bases, and the junction held 6 bases outside the gene matches. This CDR3 is CASSLGAGGFNEQFF. CDR3 bases: TGTGCCAGCAGCTTGGGGGCGGGAGGGTTCAATGAGCAGTTCTTC.

The V gene is TRBV7-6, the J gene TRBJ2-3, with 10 bases matching TRBD2. Losses at the gene ends were 1 base for V and 4 bases for J; bases not matched to a gene: 2. Germline CDR1 reads SGHVS; CDR2 reads FNYEAQ. The CDR3 extends over 15 amino acids. This CDR3 is CASSLGLAGADTQYF. DNA for the CDR3: TGTGCCAGCAGCTTAGGCCTAGCGGGAGCAGATACGCAGTATTTT. Using reference TRBV7-6 and TRBJ2-3 for the parts outside the CDR3, the full variable domain is GAGVSQSPRYKVTKRGQDVALRCDPISGHVSLYWYRQALGQGPEFLTYFNYEAQQDKSGLPNDRFSAERPEGSISTLTIQRTEQRDSAMYRCASSLGLAGADTQYFGPGTRLTVL.

The V call is TRBV27, the J call TRBJ2-7, with D unclear. From germline, CDR1 is MNHEY and CDR2 SMNVEV (reference sequence). V shed 3 bases and J shed 3 bases, with 9 bases lying between them. This CDR3 has 13 amino acids. The CDR3, as DNA: TGTGCCAGCAGTTTCAAGCGAGGCTACGAGCAGTACTTC. Translation: CASSFKRGYEQYF.

The chain joins TRBV7-6 to TRBJ2-1, with D possibly being TRBD1 (6 bases). Germline CDR1 is SGHVS and CDR2 is FNYEAQ. The CDR3 spans 14 residues. With 3 bases removed from V and 7 bases from J, the gap between germline ends came to 13 bases. The CDR3 sequence is CASSLVGGANEQFF. Written as DNA, the CDR3 is TGTGCCAGCAGCTTGGTAGGGGGTGCGAATGAGCAGTTCTTC. Combining the CDR3 with reference TRBV7-6 and TRBJ2-1 gives the whole variable domain GAGVSQSPRYKVTKRGQDVALRCDPISGHVSLYWYRQALGQGPEFLTYFNYEAQQDKSGLPNDRFSAERPEGSISTLTIQRTEQRDSAMYRCASSLVGGANEQFFGPGTRLTVL.

In its sample, this clone was seen once. The chain employs TRBV29-1 and TRBJ2-5; possible D gene TRBD2, 7 bases. Between the trimmed V and J ends, which lost 7 bases and 3 bases, there was a span of 15 bases. Germline V CDR1 and CDR2: SQVTM, ANQGSEA. CDR3 size: 13 residues. The CDR3 sequence is CSETRGAEETQYF. Here the CDR3 DNA reads TGCAGCGAAACTCGGGGGGCTGAAGAGACCCAGTACTTC.

The V call is TRBV27, the J call TRBJ2-1; 14 nucleotides match TRBD2. This CDR3 has 16 amino acids. Germline V gene data show CDR1 as MNHEY and CDR2 as SMNVEV (reference sequence). The ends lost 4 bases at V and 10 bases at J; junction bases unmatched: 9. The CDR3 DNA follows: TGTGCCAGCAGTTCCCATTTGGGACTAGCGGGAGTCGAGCAGTTCTTC. Protein sequence: CASSSHLGLAGVEQFF.

The chain recombines TRBV7-2 with TRBJ1-2, with TRBD1 matching over 10 bases. V shed 1 base, J shed 8 bases, and the junction held 10 bases outside the gene matches. CDR3 size: 16 residues. Germline V gives CDR1 SGHTA, CDR2 FQGNSA. The CDR3 loop reads CASSLDWKDRGFGYTF. CDR3 in DNA: TGTGCCAGCAGCTTAGATTGGAAGGACAGGGGGTTCGGCTACACCTTC.

The chain combines TRBV28 with TRBJ1-5; 7 bases agree with TRBD1. J gave up 2 bases and V 2 bases, and 3 bases lay outside the gene matches. Per germline, CDR1 MDHEN and CDR2 SYDVKM. The CDR3 has 15 amino acids. DNA for the CDR3: TGTGCCAGCAGTTTAGAGGGGGCAGGCAATCAGCCCCAGCATTTT. Its protein product is CASSLEGAGNQPQHF. The whole variable domain, filled in from reference TRBV28 and TRBJ1-5, reads DVKVTQSSRYLVKRTGEKVFLECVQDMDHENMFWYRQDPGLGLRLIYFSYDVKMKEKGDIPEGYSVSREKKERFSLILESASTNQTSMYLCASSLEGAGNQPQHFGDGTRLSIL.

This sequence joins TRBV7-3 and TRBJ2-3, with 13 positions matching TRBD2. Germline values: CDR1 SGHTA, CDR2 FQGTGA. The CDR3 spans 18 residues. Trimming took 1 base from V and 2 from J; bases not matched to a gene: 6. The CDR3 DNA follows: TGTGCCAGCAGCTTAAGACTAGCGGGAGGCCGCGACACAGATACGCAGTATTTT. This sequence encodes CASSLRLAGGRDTDTQYF.

This chain uses TRBV21-1 with TRBJ1-3; TRBD1 reflects the table's D call only, with no check against the DNA. TRBV21-1 is designated a pseudogene. This CDR3 region has 17 residues. The CDR3 protein is CAAGGQGLFCSGNTIYF. CDR3 DNA: TGTGCCGCGGGGGGACAGGGTCTTTTTTGCTCTGGAAACACCATATATTTT.

The chain has TRBV23-1 and TRBJ2-3; 12 bases line up with TRBD2. TRBV23-1 is classed as an ORF, of uncertain function. This CDR3 is 18 amino acids long. The V gene end was trimmed by 8 bases and the J gene end by 1 base; junction bases not matched to a gene: 13. The CDR3 sequence is CASRFGLAGGRGTDTQYF. As DNA, the CDR3 is TGCGCCAGCCGCTTTGGGCTAGCGGGAGGGCGAGGCACAGATACGCAGTATTTT.

V is TRBV4-1 and J is TRBJ2-3; D possibly corresponds to TRBD1 (5 bases). Germline V CDR1 and CDR2: MGHRA, YSYEKL. This CDR3 has 13 amino acids. Trimming stripped 1 base from V and 6 bases from J, with 8 bases between. CDR3 amino acids: CASSQGQYDTQYF. The CDR3 DNA follows: TGCGCCAGCAGCCAAGGACAGTACGATACGCAGTATTTT.

The chain couples TRBV15 to TRBJ2-7; 12 bases agree with TRBD1. Germline CDR1 reads LNHNV; CDR2 reads YYDKDF (reference sequence). The CDR3 extends over 16 amino acids. V lost 1 base and J lost 7; bases outside the gene matches: 8. The CDR3 DNA reads as TGTGCCACCAGCAGAGTTCCGGGACAGGGGGCCGGGGAGCAGTACTTC. Translated: CATSRVPGQGAGEQYF.

The V gene is TRBV6-1, the J gene TRBJ2-7; the D gene is possibly TRBD2 (6 bases). V was cut by 4 bases and J by 0 bases, with 10 bases left in between. In germline, CDR1 is MNHNS, CDR2 SASEGT. The CDR3 spans 14 residues. The CDR3 DNA sequence: TGTGCCAGCAGTGGATGGGACTTCTCCTACGAGCAGTACTTC. It translates to CASSGWDFSYEQYF.

The chain carries TRBV19 and TRBJ2-2; TRBD2 is a possible D gene (6 bases). Between the trimmed V and J ends, which lost 3 bases and 3 bases, there was a span of 11 bases. The CDR3 covers 15 residues. The germline CDR1 and CDR2 sequences are LNHDA and SQIVND (reference sequence). The CDR3 DNA reads as TGTGCCAGTAGTATCAGTCGGGACTACACCGGGGAGCTGTTTTTT. Amino acid sequence: CASSISRDYTGELFF.

V and J are TRBV4-3 and TRBJ2-7; D not certain. The V and J ends lost 4 bases and 0 bases respectively, with 13 bases between them. CDR3 length: 15 residues. The germline CDR1 and CDR2 sequences are LGHNA and YSLEER. Here the CDR3 DNA reads TGCGCCAGCAGCCCAGTATACGCCAACTCCTACGAGCAGTACTTC. Amino acid sequence: CASSPVYANSYEQYF.

The gene calls are TRBV5-1 and TRBJ2-7; 11 positions match TRBD2. From germline, CDR1 is SGHRS and CDR2 YFSETQ. V trimming: 4 bases; J trimming: 4 bases; junction bases outside the gene matches: 7. The CDR3 runs to 15 residues. The CDR3, as DNA: TGCGCCAGCAGCAGCTCTAGCGGGAGGTTTTACGAGCAGTACTTC. Amino acids: CASSSSSGRFYEQYF. Variable domain in full (rest from reference TRBV5-1 and TRBJ2-7): KAGVTQTPRYLIKTRGQQVTLSCSPISGHRSVSWYQQTPGQGLQFLFEYFSETQRNKGNFPGRFSGRQFSNSRSEMNVSTLELGDSALYLCASSSSSGRFYEQYFGPGTRLTVT.

The chain links TRBV27 to TRBJ2-7; 8 nucleotides agree with TRBD2. The CDR3 is 15 amino acids. The germline gives CDR1 MNHEY, CDR2 SMNVEV (reference sequence). With 1 base clipped from V and 7 bases from J, the junction kept 9 bases outside the gene matches. CDR3 region: CASSLYGREGLEQYF. DNA for the CDR3: TGTGCCAGCAGTTTATATGGTCGGGAGGGCTTAGAGCAGTACTTC.

The rearrangement links TRBV5-1 to TRBJ2-1; TRBD1 matches 9 bases. V lost 4 bases, J lost 0 bases, and 8 bases stayed unmatched. CDR3 length: 17 residues. Germline-derived CDR1 and CDR2 are SGHRS and YFSETQ. CDR3 DNA: TGCGCCAGCAGCGGAATGGGACAGGGCAGCTCCTACAATGAGCAGTTCTTC. It encodes CASSGMGQGSSYNEQFF.

The chain links TRBV7-6 to TRBJ2-7, with a possible D match to TRBD1 (6 bases). This CDR3 comprises 12 residues. The V and J ends lost 6 bases and 4 bases respectively, with 10 bases between them. Germline CDR1 SGHVS, CDR2 FNYEAQ. Here the CDR3 reads CASSQGGYEQYF. The CDR3 region has the DNA TGTGCCAGCAGTCAAGGGGGTTACGAGCAGTACTTC.

This sequence joins TRBV4-3 and TRBJ2-1; D gene unclear. CDR3 length: 15 amino acids. Deletions cut 0 bases from V and 9 bases from J, with 15 bases between. Germline CDR1 and CDR2: LGHNA and YSLEER. CDR3 in DNA: TGCGCCAGCAGCCAAGATAACTCCCTATTAAGTGAGCAGTTCTTC. Translation: CASSQDNSLLSEQFF.

This chain links TRBV5-6 with TRBJ1-5, with D unresolved. In germline, CDR1 is SGHDT, CDR2 YYEEEE. The V gene lost 0 bases and the J gene lost 6 bases, with 7 bases spanning the gap. The CDR3 consists of 13 residues. The CDR3 sequence is CASSLAGGQPQHF. Written as DNA, the CDR3 is TGTGCCAGCAGCTTGGCCGGAGGTCAGCCCCAGCATTTT.